This TCR beta chain appears in the sequencing data of a study of T cells after yellow fever vaccination. Regarding this clonotype: Its target is unknown.

Overall study results and limits: Reappearing after the booster were most of the clones from primary vaccination (around 95% CD4, roughly 86% CD8).

CDR3 length equals 16 residues. CDR1 is MNHEY and CDR2 is SVGEGT in the germline V gene. With 4 bases clipped from V and 5 bases from J, the junction kept 9 bases outside the gene matches. TCRdb reprocessed the 5' RACE reads via MiXCR and lists one record per CDR3 protein. The sample carries a few hundred thousand distinct CDR3 sequences, roughly a fifth recorded once. This TCR was recovered from a young man who received the YFV17D yellow fever vaccine. The sample consisted of PBMCs, taken 15 days after the yellow fever booster vaccination. The chain carries TRBV6-2 or TRBV6-3 and TRBJ1-2, with 11 bases matching TRBD1. The CDR3 reads CASSSTGTGGSYGYTF. CDR3 in DNA: TGTGCCAGCAGTTCGACCGGGACAGGGGGATCTTATGGCTACACCTTC.